These 5 T cell receptor beta chains came from one sample sequenced in a study of blood T cells in healthy people across ages. A second PCR of about 7 to 11 cycles used a sample-barcoded 5' primer and a J-beta primer mix. Each CDR3 protein is one row after TCRdb ran MiXCR on the 5' RACE reads. This table has roughly 1.9 million distinct CDR3 sequences, roughly two fifths appearing once. Material for sequencing was blood. The receptors were gathered from a human donor in good health.

The chain uses TRBV29-1 and TRBJ1-1; D is undetermined. In germline, CDR1 is SQVTM, CDR2 ANQGSEA. The CDR3 is 12 amino acids. V dropped 7 bases and J dropped 7 bases, with 16 bases sitting between them. The CDR3 DNA sequence: TGCAGCGGATCAGGATCCCGGGGTGAAGCTTTCTTT. Protein product: CSGSGSRGEAFF.

J is TRBJ2-7 and V is TRBV14; weak D call: TRBD1 (6 bases). The J call may be incorrect, as the DNA end agrees better with TRBJ2-5. CDR1 is SGHDN, CDR2 FVKESK, per germline. CDR3 length: 15 amino acids. The CDR3 coding sequence is TGTGCCAGCAGCCTTCAAACAGGGTACAGCGGGACCCAGTACTTC. Amino acid sequence: CASSLQTGYSGTQYF.

This clonotype was seen only a few times. The CDR3 region is CSARGMRQMNTEAFF. The CDR3 DNA sequence: TGCAGTGCTAGAGGGATGCGGCAGATGAACACTGAAGCTTTCTTT. The chain joins TRBV20-1 to TRBJ1-1; D is uncertain. The CDR3 totals 15 residues. Germline V lookup: CDR1 DFQATT, CDR2 SNEGSKA (reference sequence). V lost 1 base, J lost 0 bases, and 12 bases lay in between.

This chain's CDR3 is CASSPIAGARKYTEAFF. The CDR3 DNA reads as TGCGCCAGCAGCCCAATTGCAGGGGCTAGAAAGTACACTGAAGCTTTCTTT. The chain links TRBV4-1 to TRBJ1-1; perhaps TRBD1 as D (6 bases). The CDR3 loop spans 17 amino acids. CDR1 MGHRA and CDR2 YSYEKL come from the germline V gene. Trimming shortened V by 4 bases and J by 3 bases, and 21 bases separated the two germline ends.

The rearrangement links TRBV28 to TRBJ2-4, with 7 bases fitting TRBD2. CDR1 and CDR2 from the germline V gene are MDHEN and SYDVKM. Trimming removed 3 bases from V and 13 bases from J; junction bases left unmatched: 15. The CDR3 runs 15 residues. In DNA, the CDR3 is TGTGCCAGCAGTTTTTTCGGGTGGAGTGCGGGAGAGCAGTACTTC. Its protein is CASSFFGWSAGEQYF.